Sequencing of this T cell receptor beta chain was carried out in a study of T-cell reconstitution after alpha-beta-depleted transplantation in children. This clonotype was counted ten times or more. Unique molecular identifiers were built into the TCRbeta library. Each CDR3 protein is one row after TCRdb ran MiXCR on the PCR reads. The data contain approximately 290,000 distinct CDR3 sequences, approximately 10% of them singletons. The germline CDR1 and CDR2 sequences are MNHEY and SMNVEV (reference sequence). After removal of 4 bases from V and 4 bases from J, the junction contained 10 bases not matched to a gene. The length of the CDR3 is 17 residues.

This chain uses TRBV27 with TRBJ1-6, with 7 bases aligning to TRBD1. Sequences were derived from peripheral blood, sampled 180 days after TCRalphabeta/CD19-depleted stem cell transplant. The clonotype comes from a male patient aged 2-9 years who had a stem cell transplant for chronic granulomatous disease, so the T cells may come from the graft donor. For the CDR3, the DNA is TGTGCCAGCAGTTATACATACCCGGGACAGTATAATTCACCCCTCCACTTT. Amino acids: CASSYTYPGQYNSPLHF.